Below are 15 T cell receptor beta chains sequenced from a single sample in a study of T cell responses to AZD1222 COVID-19 vaccine. TCRdb keeps only in-frame clones here, not all; method: immunoSEQ multiplex PCR. Of some 110,000 clones listed, more than 75% are singletons. The sample here was peripheral blood, taken on day 0 of AZD1222 vaccination. The receptors were gathered from an adult in good health.

The chain combines TRBV19 with TRBJ1-2, with D possibly matching TRBD1 (6 bases). Looked up from germline, CDR1 is LNHDA and CDR2 is SQIVND (reference sequence). Trimming removed 3 bases at V and 7 bases at J, with 12 bases between. The CDR3 runs to 13 residues. The CDR3 loop is CASSINGQSGYTF. CDR3 DNA sequence: TGTGCCAGTAGTATCAACGGACAGAGTGGCTACACCTTC.

In its sample, this clone was seen a few times. The rearrangement joins TRBV5-4 to TRBJ2-5, with D possibly being TRBD1 (5 bases). CDR1 and CDR2 (germline): SGHNT, YYREEE (reference sequence). Trimming removed 7 bases at V and 1 base at J, with 11 bases between. The CDR3 is 13 amino acids. The CDR3 loop is CASAQGAQETQYF. CDR3 DNA sequence: TGTGCCAGCGCTCAAGGGGCCCAAGAGACCCAGTACTTC.

The CDR3 DNA reads as TGTGCCAGCAGCGTAGCATCCTCTGGAAACACCATATATTTT. This sequence encodes CASSVASSGNTIYF. This rearrangement joins TRBV9 to TRBJ1-3; D is unclear. V lost 0 bases and J 0 bases, leaving 4 bases between the germline ends. The CDR3 loop spans 14 amino acids. Germline values: CDR1 SGDLS, CDR2 YYNGEE.

The rearrangement uses TRBV10-3 and TRBJ2-7, with D possibly being TRBD2 (6 bases). Germline values: CDR1 ENHRY, CDR2 SYGVKD. This CDR3 is built from 15 residues. V lost 3 bases to trimming and J lost 6 bases, with 18 bases between them. CDR3 coding DNA: TGTGCCATCAGTGAATTTGGGGGGAGAGTAGGCGAGCAGTACTTC. It translates to CAISEFGGRVGEQYF.

Written as DNA, the CDR3 is TGTGCCAGCTCACCACCGGGACTAGCGGCCTACGAGCAGTACTTC. Translation gives CASSPPGLAAYEQYF. This sequence joins TRBV18 and TRBJ2-7; 11 bases fit TRBD2. Germline trimming cut 0 bases from V and 2 bases from J; bases unmatched to any gene: 0. CDR3 length equals 15 residues. Germline V CDR1 and CDR2: KGHSH, LQKENI.

This clone showed up just a few times. The rearrangement uses TRBV15 and TRBJ1-5, with TRBD1 as a possible D gene (6 bases). Trimming cost V 6 bases and J 7 bases, with 19 bases left between them. Germline assignment: CDR1 LNHNV and CDR2 YYDKDF (reference sequence). This CDR3 contains 15 residues. The CDR3 nucleotides are TGTGCCACCAGAGGGGGACCCCAAAGGTCCCAGCCCCAGCATTTT. As protein: CATRGGPQRSQPQHF.

This sequence joins TRBV5-1 and TRBJ2-7; unclear D gene. Germline CDR1 SGHRS, CDR2 YFSETQ. Trimming shortened V by 0 bases and J by 3 bases, and 10 bases separated the two germline ends. The CDR3 is 14 amino acids. Here the CDR3 reads CASSLVQAGYEQYF. Here the CDR3 DNA reads TGCGCCAGCAGCTTGGTCCAGGCCGGCTACGAGCAGTACTTC.

CDR3 DNA: TGTGCCAGCGCGCGGCTTTCCGATACGCAGTATTTT. It encodes CASARLSDTQYF. J is TRBJ2-3 and V is TRBV9; the D is unclear. Germline V gene sequence: CDR1 SGDLS, CDR2 YYNGEE. V was trimmed by 7 bases and J by 6 bases, leaving 12 bases between them. The CDR3 runs to 12 residues.

The chain links TRBV7-6 to TRBJ1-2; D is unclear. V lost 4 bases, J lost 0 bases, and 15 bases lay in between. The CDR3 totals 16 residues. Germline V gene data show CDR1 as SGHVS and CDR2 as FNYEAQ. CDR3 sequence reads: CASSSPPQDPNYGYTF. As DNA, the CDR3 is TGTGCCAGCAGCTCCCCACCCCAAGATCCTAACTATGGCTACACCTTC.

This sequence joins TRBV6-5 and TRBJ2-2; D unresolved. The CDR3 consists of 14 residues. Per germline, CDR1 MNHEY and CDR2 SVGAGI. V shed 0 bases and J shed 7 bases, with 9 bases lying between them. The CDR3 region has the DNA TGTGCCAGCAGTTACTCGAAGGGTGTCGGGGAGCTGTTTTTT. It is translated as CASSYSKGVGELFF.

The V gene is TRBV7-2, the J gene TRBJ1-2; TRBD1 matches at 8 bases. The CDR3 runs to 14 residues. J gave up 9 bases and V 0 bases, and 6 bases lay outside the gene matches. The germline V gene has CDR1 SGHTA and CDR2 FQGNSA. The CDR3 sequence: CASSLAGQGGRYTF. The CDR3 region has the DNA TGTGCCAGCAGCTTAGCAGGACAGGGTGGTCGCTACACCTTC.

The V call is TRBV25-1, the J call TRBJ2-1; no definite D call. Trimming took off 3 bases at V and 0 bases at J, with 9 bases between the two ends. The CDR3 consists of 15 residues. CDR1 and CDR2 (germline): MGHDK, SYGVNS. The CDR3 sequence: CASSEGGFSYNEQFF. Here the CDR3 DNA reads TGTGCCAGCAGTGAGGGCGGTTTCTCCTACAATGAGCAGTTCTTC. The variable domain in full, completed from reference TRBV25-1 and TRBJ2-1, reads EADIYQTPRYLVIGTGKKITLECSQTMGHDKMYWYQQDPGMELHLIHYSYGVNSTEKGDLSSESTVSRIRTEHFPLTLESARPSHTSQYLCASSEGGFSYNEQFFGPGTRLTVL.

This rearrangement joins TRBV29-1 to TRBJ2-1; the D is unclear. The CDR3 has 11 residues. Trimming stripped 6 bases from V and 0 bases from J, with 3 bases between. Germline CDR1 reads SQVTM; CDR2 reads ANQGSEA. CDR3 nucleotide sequence: TGCAGCGTCAGCTCCTACAATGAGCAGTTCTTC. Translating gives CSVSSYNEQFF.

The chain employs TRBV5-5 and TRBJ2-2; TRBD2 matches 8 bases. CDR3 length: 19 residues. From germline, CDR1 is SGHKS and CDR2 YYEKEE (reference sequence). Trimming at V came to 5 bases and at J to 1 base, leaving 16 bases not matched to a gene. CDR3: CASSEGRGIAGKNTGELFF. The CDR3 nucleotides are TGTGCCAGCAGTGAAGGCAGGGGAATAGCGGGGAAGAACACCGGGGAGCTGTTTTTT.

The gene calls are TRBV19 and TRBJ1-5; D gene ambiguous. Looked up from germline, CDR1 is LNHDA and CDR2 is SQIVND (reference sequence). The V end lost 7 bases, the J end lost 0 bases, and 13 bases lay between the germline ends. This CDR3 region has 15 residues. This chain's CDR3 is CASNKEGFSNQPQHF. The CDR3, as DNA: TGTGCCAGTAATAAGGAAGGCTTTAGCAATCAGCCCCAGCATTTT.